The rows below give T cell receptor beta chains drawn from one sample of a study of blood T cell repertoires in COVID-19. This table comes from immunoSEQ multiplex PCR, and its TCRdb copy is limited to in-frame clones, with some not included. The sample lists hundreds of thousands of clones; 84% were seen once. Sequences were obtained from PBMCs or T cells enriched from blood (not recorded which). Receptors originate from a woman aged 40-49 years who had recovered from COVID-19. The CDR3 runs from the conserved cysteine through the conserved F or W. Each record gives: D gene, V gene, clone size, J gene, CDR3 DNA, CDR3 protein. The D gene is left open where the match is weak. The size of a clone is reported for some rows only, either as once, few or many, or as a class for expanded clones.

>-|TRBV6-1|-|TRBJ2-5
TGTGCCAGCAGTGACCTCGGAACGGGGACCCAGTACTTC
CASSDLGTGTQYF
>TRBD2|TRBV10-3|-|TRBJ2-3
TGTGCCATCAGTTCGCGGATGCTAGCGGGAGGCGGGGATACGCAGTATTTT
CAISSRMLAGGGDTQYF
>-|TRBV7-2|-|TRBJ1-2
TGTGCCAGCAGCGCCCCCCCTGGTGAGGTCGTACGCTACACCTTC
CASSAPPGEVVRYTF
>-|TRBV30|-|TRBJ2-7
TGTGCCTGGAGTGTCGGAGGGTACGAGCAGTACTTC
CAWSVGGYEQYF
>-|TRBV28|-|TRBJ2-7
TGTGCCAGCAGATACCCCTCGGGGGAGTACGAGCAGTACTTC
CASRYPSGEYEQYF
>-|TRBV7-8|few|TRBJ2-7
TGTGCCAGCAGCTATGCGGGAAATCGCTACGAGCAGTACTTC
CASSYAGNRYEQYF
>-|TRBV5-1|-|TRBJ2-3
TGCGCCAGCAGCTTGAGCACGGGCACAGATACGCAGTATTTT
CASSLSTGTDTQYF
>TRBD2|TRBV19|-|TRBJ2-3
TGTGCCAGTAGTACCCTGTCGGGAGGGATCGGAGATACGCAGTATTTT
CASSTLSGGIGDTQYF
>-|TRBV30|-|TRBJ1-2
TGTGCCTGGGACCCGGGTCAGAGTCCTGGCTACACCTTC
CAWDPGQSPGYTF
>TRBD2|TRBV10-3|-|TRBJ2-1
TGTGCCATCAGTGACACTAGCGGGGGGACCAATGAGCAGTTCTTC
CAISDTSGGTNEQFF
>TRBD1|TRBV30|-|TRBJ1-2
TGTGCCTGGACCGTGGGACAGGGTATCGGCTACACCTTC
CAWTVGQGIGYTF
>-|TRBV3-1/TRBV3-2|-|TRBJ2-2
TGTGCCAGCAGCGAGGATAGTTTCACCGGGGAGCTGTTTTTT
CASSEDSFTGELFF
>-|TRBV27|-|TRBJ1-2
TGTGCCAGCAGTCCCCAGCGGTCAGGCGTCCCCTATGGCTACACCTTC
CASSPQRSGVPYGYTF
>TRBD1|TRBV19|-|TRBJ1-2
TGTGCCAGTAGCATCGCAGGGACAGGGGTCTATTCGGTCTATGGCTACACCTTC
CASSIAGTGVYSVYGYTF
>TRBD1|TRBV5-6|-|TRBJ1-2
TGTGCCAGCAGTTTGGGGACAGGGGGCTTCTATGGCTACACCTTC
CASSLGTGGFYGYTF
>-|TRBV3-1/TRBV3-2|-|TRBJ1-6
TGTGCCAGCAGCCTCACAGGGTCCGATTCACCCCTCCACTTT
CASSLTGSDSPLHF
>TRBD2|TRBV2|-|TRBJ2-4
TGTGCCAGCAGACCAACTAGCGGGGGAGAAAACATTCAGTACTTC
CASRPTSGGENIQYF
>-|TRBV5-4|few|TRBJ2-1
TGTGCCAGCAGCTCAACAGGGCACAATGAGCAGTTCTTC
CASSSTGHNEQFF
>TRBD1|TRBV10-3|-|TRBJ1-2
TGTGCCATCAACGACAGGGCGGAAAGAGTTGGCTACACCTTC
CAINDRAERVGYTF
>-|TRBV27|-|TRBJ1-2
TGTGCCAGCAGTGCTACAGGGAACTATGGCTACACCTTT
CASSATGNYGYTF
>-|TRBV7-2|-|TRBJ1-2
TGTGCCAGCAGCTTACTCCGGTTCTATGGCTACACCTTC
CASSLLRFYGYTF
>-|TRBV5-4|-|TRBJ1-2
TGTGCCAGCAGCTCCTACAGACAGGTTTTAGCTAACTATGGCTACACCTTC
CASSSYRQVLANYGYTF
>TRBD2|TRBV7-3|-|TRBJ2-1
TGTGCCAGCAGCTTAATGGGGGGGAATGAGCAGTTCTTC
CASSLMGGNEQFF
>TRBD2|TRBV4-1|few|TRBJ2-1
TGCGCCAGCAGCCAAGGAACCCTAGCGGGAAGGGAGCAGTTCTTC
CASSQGTLAGREQFF
>-|TRBV7-9|once|TRBJ1-1
TGTGCCAGCAGCTTCGGGGGGCTGGGAGCTTTCTTT
CASSFGGLGAFF
>-|TRBV6-2/TRBV6-3|-|TRBJ1-2
TGTGCCAGCAGCCCCGGGTCCAACTATGGCTACACCTTC
CASSPGSNYGYTF
>TRBD1|TRBV5-1|few|TRBJ1-5
TGCGCCAGCAGCCCCGGACAGGGCAATCAGCCCCAGCATTTT
CASSPGQGNQPQHF
>-|TRBV2|-|TRBJ2-1
TGTGCCAGCAGTGTGTTCAGGGCGAATGAGCAGTTCTTC
CASSVFRANEQFF
>TRBD1|TRBV5-1|-|TRBJ1-1
TGCGCCAGCAGCCTCAGACAGGGGGGGAACACTGAAGCTTTCTTT
CASSLRQGGNTEAFF
>-|TRBV18|-|TRBJ2-1
TGTGCCAGCTCACTACAAGCGGGCCGCTCCTACAATGAGCAGTTCTTC
CASSLQAGRSYNEQFF
>TRBD1|TRBV7-2|-|TRBJ1-2
TGTGCCAGCAGCTCAGACCGGGACAGTTATGGCTACACCTTC
CASSSDRDSYGYTF
>-|TRBV5-5|-|TRBJ1-2
TGTGCCAGCAGCTTGACAGGGTTTGCCAACTATGGCTACACCTTC
CASSLTGFANYGYTF
>TRBD2|TRBV2|-|TRBJ2-2
TGTGCCAGCAGGGCGACTAGCGGGAACCCCGGGGAGCTGTTTTTT
CASRATSGNPGELFF
>-|TRBV3-1/TRBV3-2|-|TRBJ1-4
TGTGCCAGCAGCCTCCATAATGAAAAACTGTTTTTT
CASSLHNEKLFF
>-|TRBV6-5|-|TRBJ1-6
TGTGCCAGCAGGTCAAACAGGGCTCGGGATTCACCCCTCCACTTT
CASRSNRARDSPLHF
>TRBD1|TRBV28|-|TRBJ2-7
TGTGCCAGCACTCCCGGGACAGGGTCCCACGAGCAGTACTTC
CASTPGTGSHEQYF
>TRBD1|TRBV24-1|-|TRBJ2-7
TGTGCCACCAGTGAAGGGGGCCTGAGCTCCTACGAGCAGTACTTC
CATSEGGLSSYEQYF
>TRBD1|TRBV2|-|TRBJ1-6
TGTGCCAGCAGGGCCGGGACAGGGGTATATTCACCCCTCCACTTT
CASRAGTGVYSPLHF
>-|TRBV2|-|TRBJ2-7
TGTGCCAGCAGTGATCTCGGGCTAAGCGGGCCCTACGAGCAGTACTTC
CASSDLGLSGPYEQYF